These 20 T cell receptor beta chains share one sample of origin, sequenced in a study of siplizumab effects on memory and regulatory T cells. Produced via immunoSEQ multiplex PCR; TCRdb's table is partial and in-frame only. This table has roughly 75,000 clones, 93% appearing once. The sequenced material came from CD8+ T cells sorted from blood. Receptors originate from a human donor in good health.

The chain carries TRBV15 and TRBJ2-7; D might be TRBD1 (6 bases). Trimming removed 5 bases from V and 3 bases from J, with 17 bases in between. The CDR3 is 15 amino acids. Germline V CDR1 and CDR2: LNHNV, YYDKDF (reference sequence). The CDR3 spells CATSAGSQGIYEQYF. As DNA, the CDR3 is TGTGCCACCAGCGCCGGCAGCCAGGGGATCTACGAGCAGTACTTC.

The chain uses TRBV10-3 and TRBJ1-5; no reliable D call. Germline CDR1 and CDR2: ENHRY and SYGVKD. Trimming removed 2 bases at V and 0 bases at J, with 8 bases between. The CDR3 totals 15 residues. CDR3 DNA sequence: TGTGCCATCAGTGAGCCCGGGAGTAGCAATCAGCCCCAGCATTTT. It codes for CAISEPGSSNQPQHF.

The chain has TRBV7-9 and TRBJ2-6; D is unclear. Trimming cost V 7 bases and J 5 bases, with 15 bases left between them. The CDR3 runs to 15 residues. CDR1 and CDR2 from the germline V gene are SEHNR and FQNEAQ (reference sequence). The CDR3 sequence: CASIIKKTRANVLTF. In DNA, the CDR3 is TGTGCCAGCATCATAAAAAAGACGAGGGCCAACGTCCTGACTTTC.

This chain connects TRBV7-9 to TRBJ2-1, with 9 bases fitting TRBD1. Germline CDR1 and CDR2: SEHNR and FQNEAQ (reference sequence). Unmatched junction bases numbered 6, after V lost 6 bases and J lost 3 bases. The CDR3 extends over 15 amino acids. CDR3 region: CASSSTGGVYNEQFF. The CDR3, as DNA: TGTGCCAGCAGTAGTACAGGGGGCGTCTACAATGAGCAGTTCTTC. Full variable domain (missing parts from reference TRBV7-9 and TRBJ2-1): DTGVSQNPRHKITKRGQNVTFRCDPISEHNRLYWYRQTLGQGPEFLTYFQNEAQLEKSRLLSDRFSAERPKGSFSTLEIQRTEQGDSAMYLCASSSTGGVYNEQFFGPGTRLTVL.

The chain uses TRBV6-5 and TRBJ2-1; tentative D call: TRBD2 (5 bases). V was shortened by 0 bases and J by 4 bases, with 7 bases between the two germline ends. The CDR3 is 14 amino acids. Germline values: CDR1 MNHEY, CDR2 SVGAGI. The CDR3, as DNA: TGTGCCAGCAGTTACTCTTGGGAGTACAATGAGCAGTTCTTC. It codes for CASSYSWEYNEQFF.

The CDR3 loop is CASSLWTSGAGEQYF. The CDR3 coding sequence is TGTGCCAGCAGTCTATGGACTAGCGGGGCGGGGGAGCAGTACTTC. The rearrangement links TRBV27 to TRBJ2-7; the match to TRBD2 covers 12 bases. Trimming at V came to 5 bases and at J to 7 bases, leaving 9 bases not matched to a gene. CDR1 is MNHEY, CDR2 SMNVEV, per germline (reference sequence). The CDR3 is 15 residues long.

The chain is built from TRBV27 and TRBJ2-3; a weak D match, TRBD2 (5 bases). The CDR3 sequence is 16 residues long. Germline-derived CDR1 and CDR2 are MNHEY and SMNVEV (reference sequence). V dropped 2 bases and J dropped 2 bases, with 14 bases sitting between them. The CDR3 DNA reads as TGTGCCAGCAGTTTAGGAGGAGGAGGAGCCACAGATACGCAGTATTTT. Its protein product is CASSLGGGGATDTQYF.

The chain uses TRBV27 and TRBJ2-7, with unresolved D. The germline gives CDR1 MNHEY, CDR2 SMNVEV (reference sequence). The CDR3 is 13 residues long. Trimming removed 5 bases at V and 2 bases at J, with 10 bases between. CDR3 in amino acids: CASSRTEAYEQYF. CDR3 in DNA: TGTGCCAGCAGTCGAACAGAGGCCTACGAGCAGTACTTC.

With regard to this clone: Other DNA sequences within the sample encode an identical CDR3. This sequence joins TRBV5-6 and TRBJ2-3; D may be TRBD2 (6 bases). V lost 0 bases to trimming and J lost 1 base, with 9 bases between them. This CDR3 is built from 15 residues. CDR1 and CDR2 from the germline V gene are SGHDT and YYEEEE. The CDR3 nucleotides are TGTGCCAGCAGCTTGGGTGGCGGGGGCACAGATACGCAGTATTTT. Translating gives CASSLGGGGTDTQYF.

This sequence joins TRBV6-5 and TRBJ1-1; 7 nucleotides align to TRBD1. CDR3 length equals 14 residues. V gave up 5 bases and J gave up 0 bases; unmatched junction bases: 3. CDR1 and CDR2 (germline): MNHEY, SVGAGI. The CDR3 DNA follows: TGTGCCAGCAGTCTGACAGGGTTGAACACTGAAGCTTTCTTT. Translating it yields CASSLTGLNTEAFF.

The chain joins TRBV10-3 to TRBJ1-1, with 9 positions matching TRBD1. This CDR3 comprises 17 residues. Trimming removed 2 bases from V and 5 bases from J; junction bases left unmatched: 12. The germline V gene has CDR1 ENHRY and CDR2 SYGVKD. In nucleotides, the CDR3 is TGTGCCATCAGTGAGGGGGACAGGGAAATTGTGGGGACTGAAGCTTTCTTT. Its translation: CAISEGDREIVGTEAFF.

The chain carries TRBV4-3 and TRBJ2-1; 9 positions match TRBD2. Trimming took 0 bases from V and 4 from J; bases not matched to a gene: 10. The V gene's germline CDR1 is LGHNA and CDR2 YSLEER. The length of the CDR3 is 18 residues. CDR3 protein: CASSQDPSGGTIYNEQFF. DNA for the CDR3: TGCGCCAGCAGCCAAGACCCCAGCGGGGGGACGATTTACAATGAGCAGTTCTTC.

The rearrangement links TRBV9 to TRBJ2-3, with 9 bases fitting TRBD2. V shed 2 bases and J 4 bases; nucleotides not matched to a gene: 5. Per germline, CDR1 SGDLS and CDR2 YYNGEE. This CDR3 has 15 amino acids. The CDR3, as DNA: TGTGCCAGCAGCGTTATCGGCGGGGGGGCAGATACGCAGTATTTT. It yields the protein CASSVIGGGADTQYF.

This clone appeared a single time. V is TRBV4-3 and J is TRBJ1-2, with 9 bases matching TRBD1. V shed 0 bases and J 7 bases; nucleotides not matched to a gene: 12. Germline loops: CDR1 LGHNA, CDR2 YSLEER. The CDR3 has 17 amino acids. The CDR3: CASSQDPLTGGFSGYTF. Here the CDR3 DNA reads TGCGCCAGCAGCCAAGATCCCCTCACAGGGGGCTTTTCTGGCTACACCTTC.

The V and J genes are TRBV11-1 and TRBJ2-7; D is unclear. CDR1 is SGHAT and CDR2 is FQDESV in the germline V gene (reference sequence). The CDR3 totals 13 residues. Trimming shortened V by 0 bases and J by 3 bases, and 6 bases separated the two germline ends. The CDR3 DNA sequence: TGTGCCAGCAGCTTAGCTAGCAGCTACGAGCAGTACTTC. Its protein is CASSLASSYEQYF.

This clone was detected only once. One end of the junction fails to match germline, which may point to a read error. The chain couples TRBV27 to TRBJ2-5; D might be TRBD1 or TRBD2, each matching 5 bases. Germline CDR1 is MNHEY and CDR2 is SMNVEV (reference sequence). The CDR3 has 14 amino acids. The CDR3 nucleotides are TGTGCCAGCAGGCCCCTGGGGGACCAGGAGACCCAGTACTTC. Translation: CASRPLGDQETQYF.

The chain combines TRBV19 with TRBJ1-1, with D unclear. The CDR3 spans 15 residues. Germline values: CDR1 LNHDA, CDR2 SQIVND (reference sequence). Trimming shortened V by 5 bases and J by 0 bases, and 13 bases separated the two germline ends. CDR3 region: CASSEDMTMNTEAFF. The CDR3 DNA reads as TGTGCCAGTAGTGAAGACATGACAATGAACACTGAAGCTTTCTTT.

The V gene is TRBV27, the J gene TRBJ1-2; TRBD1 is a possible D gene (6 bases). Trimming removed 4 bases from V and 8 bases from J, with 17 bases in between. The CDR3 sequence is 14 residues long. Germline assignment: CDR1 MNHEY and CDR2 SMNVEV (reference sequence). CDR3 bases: TGTGCCAGCAGTTGGGCAGGGGCGATCCCGGGCTACACCTTC. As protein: CASSWAGAIPGYTF.

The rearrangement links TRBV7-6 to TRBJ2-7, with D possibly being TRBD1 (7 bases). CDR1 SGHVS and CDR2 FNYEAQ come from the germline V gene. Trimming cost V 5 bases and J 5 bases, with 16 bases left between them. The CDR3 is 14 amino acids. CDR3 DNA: TGTGCCAGCAGCGATCGGCGGGACAGTAACGAGCAGTACTTC. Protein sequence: CASSDRRDSNEQYF.

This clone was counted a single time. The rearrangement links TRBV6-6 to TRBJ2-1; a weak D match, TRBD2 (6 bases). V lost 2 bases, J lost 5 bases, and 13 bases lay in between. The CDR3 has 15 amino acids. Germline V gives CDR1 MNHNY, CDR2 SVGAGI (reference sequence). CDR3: CASSYGGDLNNEQFF. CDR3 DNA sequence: TGTGCCAGCAGTTACGGCGGGGACCTAAACAATGAGCAGTTCTTC.